The 18 T cell receptor beta chains below were found in one sample sequenced in a study of yellow fever vaccine responses in identical twins. From the RT-PCR reads, TCRdb called clonotypes with MiXCR, one entry per CDR3 protein. The repertoire consists of fewer than 35,000 distinct CDR3 sequences, with 45% to 65% occurring once and the leading ten covering roughly 4.5%. Specimen: T cells from blood (PBMCs), unsorted or a sorted subset (not recorded which), collected before or after yellow fever vaccination (not recorded which). These receptors originate from a woman aged 18 to 35 who received the yellow fever vaccine.

This clonotype was seen more than once but under ten times. The V gene is TRBV15, the J gene TRBJ2-7; D call uncertain. Germline values: CDR1 LNHNV, CDR2 YYDKDF (reference sequence). V was cut by 1 base and J by 0 bases, with 7 bases left in between. The CDR3 has 14 residues. CDR3 amino acids: CATSRGGSSYEQYF. The CDR3 region has the DNA TGTGCCACCAGCAGAGGGGGTAGCTCCTACGAGCAGTACTTC.

This clonotype appeared a few times. The CDR3, as DNA: TGTGCCAGCAGCCAAGCTTCCGGGGAGCTGTTTTTT. Translation: CASSQASGELFF. The chain couples TRBV14 to TRBJ2-2; D not certain. The V gene lost 1 base and the J gene lost 6 bases, with 3 bases spanning the gap. CDR1 is SGHDN and CDR2 is FVKESK in the germline V gene. This CDR3 is 12 amino acids long.

The chain employs TRBV28 and TRBJ2-1; D is uncertain. The V gene lost 5 bases and the J gene lost 7 bases, with 12 bases spanning the gap. This CDR3 region has 13 residues. Germline loops: CDR1 MDHEN, CDR2 SYDVKM. CDR3 coding DNA: TGTGCCAGCAGTCCCTCTTTAGTTAATGAGCAGTTCTTC. Residues: CASSPSLVNEQFF.

The V call is TRBV29-1, the J call TRBJ2-2; TRBD2 might be the D (5 bases). The CDR3 is 13 amino acids. The V end lost 8 bases, the J end lost 1 base, and 11 bases lay between the germline ends. Germline CDR1 SQVTM, CDR2 ANQGSEA. CDR3 sequence: CSTPGLNTGELFF. The CDR3 bases are TGCAGCACACCGGGGTTGAACACCGGGGAGCTGTTTTTT.

This clonotype was seen a few times. This chain connects TRBV18 to TRBJ1-3; D unresolved. The germline V gene has CDR1 KGHSH and CDR2 LQKENI. The CDR3 has 15 amino acids. Trimming took 2 bases from V and 0 from J, leaving 8 bases between them. As DNA, the CDR3 is TGTGCCAGCTCACCAGAGTTCTTCTCTGGAAACACCATATATTTT. It yields the protein CASSPEFFSGNTIYF. The complete variable domain, with remaining parts taken from reference TRBV18 and TRBJ1-3, reads NAGVMQNPRHLVRRRGQEARLRCSPMKGHSHVYWYRQLPEEGLKFMVYLQKENIIDESGMPKERFSAEFPKEGPSILRIQQVVRGDSAAYFCASSPEFFSGNTIYFGEGSWLTVV.

This clonotype was counted a few times. This rearrangement joins TRBV15 to TRBJ2-1; D possibly corresponds to TRBD2 (5 bases). Trimming pared 4 bases from V and 0 bases from J, leaving 13 bases between. CDR3 length: 16 residues. CDR1 and CDR2 from the germline V gene are LNHNV and YYDKDF (reference sequence). CDR3 bases: TGTGCCACCAGCAAAGAGCGGAGGAGCTCCTACAATGAGCAGTTCTTC. Translating gives CATSKERRSSYNEQFF.

The chain links TRBV13 to TRBJ2-1; D might be TRBD1 or TRBD2, each matching 5 bases. Per the germline V gene, CDR1 is PRHDT and CDR2 is FYEKMQ (reference sequence). CDR3 length equals 15 residues. V was shortened by 6 bases and J by 7 bases, with 19 bases between the two germline ends. Written as DNA, the CDR3 is TGTGCCAGCAGACCCACCGGGACGGGACGAAATGAGCAGTTCTTC. Protein sequence: CASRPTGTGRNEQFF. The entire variable domain, with the rest obtained from reference TRBV13 and TRBJ2-1, is as follows: AAGVIQSPRHLIKEKRETATLKCYPIPRHDTVYWYQQGPGQDPQFLISFYEKMQSDKGSIPDRFSAQQFSDYHSELNMSSLELGDSALYFCASRPTGTGRNEQFFGPGTRLTVL.

The chain has TRBV29-1 and TRBJ2-3, with 8 bases identical to TRBD1. From germline, CDR1 is SQVTM and CDR2 ANQGSEA. The CDR3 sequence is 13 residues long. The ends lost 2 bases at V and 6 bases at J; junction bases unmatched: 4. This CDR3 reads CSVERTGMDTQYF. As DNA, the CDR3 is TGCAGCGTTGAAAGGACAGGGATGGATACGCAGTATTTT.

This clonotype was seen only a few times. The V gene is TRBV12-3 or TRBV12-4, the J gene TRBJ2-2; no reliable D call. Trimming pared 1 base from V and 4 bases from J, leaving 7 bases between. There are 14 residues in the CDR3. CDR3 nucleotides: TGTGCCAGCAGTTTAGTAATGGCCACCGGGGAGCTGTTTTTT. Encoded protein: CASSLVMATGELFF.

The rearrangement uses TRBV4-2 and TRBJ2-7; 10 bases map to TRBD2. The CDR3 covers 15 residues. After removal of 0 bases from V and 3 bases from J, the junction contained 2 bases not matched to a gene. CDR1 and CDR2 (germline): LGHNA, YNFKEQ. The CDR3 DNA reads as TGTGCCAGCAGCCAAGAGTCTAGCGGGAGCTACGAGCAGTACTTC. Protein sequence: CASSQESSGSYEQYF.

The J gene is TRBJ1-1, the V gene TRBV7-8; D is undetermined. V shed 5 bases and J shed 1 base, with 8 bases lying between them. Germline V gives CDR1 SGHVS, CDR2 FQNEAQ. The CDR3 runs 13 residues. CDR3 sequence reads: CASSKTWNTEAFF. The CDR3 nucleotides are TGTGCCAGCAGCAAAACCTGGAACACTGAAGCTTTCTTT.

The V call is TRBV19, the J call TRBJ1-1; possibly TRBD1 for D (5 bases). This CDR3 contains 14 residues. V shed 7 bases and J shed 0 bases, with 12 bases lying between them. In germline, CDR1 is LNHDA, CDR2 SQIVND (reference sequence). The CDR3 DNA reads as TGTGCCAGTACCCATGGGGGTATGAACACTGAAGCTTTCTTT. Protein: CASTHGGMNTEAFF.

The CDR3 nucleotides read TGCGCCAGCAGTCAAATTAGGGACGGTGGCCACGAGCAGTACGTC. It is translated as CASSQIRDGGHEQYV. The rearrangement joins TRBV23-1 to TRBJ2-7; D is tentatively TRBD1 or TRBD2 (5 bases each). TRBV23-1 is an ORF, and what it does is uncertain. The CDR3 totals 15 residues. V was shortened by 2 bases and J by 5 bases, with 16 bases between the two germline ends.

The rearrangement links TRBV27 to TRBJ2-1, with D possibly TRBD1 on 6 matching bases. From germline, CDR1 is MNHEY and CDR2 SMNVEV (reference sequence). This CDR3 has 17 amino acids. Trimming cost V 3 bases and J 4 bases, with 19 bases left between them. The CDR3 reads CASSFRPRLTGYNEQFF. DNA for the CDR3: TGTGCCAGCAGTTTCCGACCCCGCCTTACAGGGTACAATGAGCAGTTCTTC.

The chain recombines TRBV19 with TRBJ1-2; tentatively, D is TRBD1 (5 bases). The CDR3 sequence is 15 residues long. V lost 0 bases and J 4 bases, leaving 12 bases between the germline ends. Germline-derived CDR1 and CDR2 are LNHDA and SQIVND (reference sequence). The CDR3 region has the DNA TGTGCCAGTAGTATAGATGGCAGGGCCGCCTATGGCTACACCTTC. It translates to CASSIDGRAAYGYTF.

This chain uses TRBV18 with TRBJ2-6, with 7 bases fitting TRBD2. The junction had 2 bases not matched to a gene; V was cut back by 6 bases and J by 0 bases. Germline V gives CDR1 KGHSH, CDR2 LQKENI. The CDR3 length is 15 residues. CDR3 bases: TGTGCCAGCTCCTCGGGGGGCTCTGGGGCCAACGTCCTGACTTTC. Amino acid sequence: CASSSGGSGANVLTF.

The chain links TRBV20-1 to TRBJ2-1; TRBD2 agrees at 13 bases. The CDR3 covers 15 residues. Trimming at V came to 5 bases and at J to 5 bases, leaving 6 bases not matched to a gene. The germline gives CDR1 DFQATT, CDR2 SNEGSKA (reference sequence). CDR3 sequence: CSASSTSGGHNEQFF. The CDR3 nucleotides are TGCAGTGCTTCTTCGACTAGCGGGGGGCACAATGAGCAGTTCTTC.

The chain joins TRBV7-9 to TRBJ2-1; 11 bases line up with TRBD2. Per germline, CDR1 SEHNR and CDR2 FQNEAQ (reference sequence). This CDR3 has 15 amino acids. The trim removed 4 bases at V and 4 bases at J, leaving 3 bases unmatched. The CDR3, as DNA: TGTGCCAGCAGCTGGACTAGCGGGTCTTACAATGAGCAGTTCTTC. It yields the protein CASSWTSGSYNEQFF.